This T cell receptor (beta chain) was found in a study of blood T cell repertoires in COVID-19. On the study more broadly: The study drew acute and convalescent COVID-19 samples from the United States, Italy and Spain.

TCRdb's copy holds only in-frame clones and misses some; the assay was immunoSEQ multiplex PCR. The top ten clones hold 18% of a sample with some 120,000 clones, about 86% of them seen once. The TCR was taken from a woman aged 45-65 years who had recovered from COVID-19. The sequenced material came from peripheral blood.

The CDR3 DNA is TGTGCCAGCAGTTTGCAGGGGGCAAGTTCCTACGAGCAGTACTTC. Its translation is CASSLQGASSYEQYF. This rearrangement joins TRBV2 to TRBJ2-7; 8 nucleotides match TRBD1. There are 15 residues in the CDR3. V gave up 5 bases and J gave up 1 base; unmatched junction bases: 7. From germline, CDR1 is SNHLY and CDR2 FYNNEI.